This T cell receptor beta chain was sequenced in a study of blood T cells in healthy people across ages. A second PCR, run for about 6 to 11 cycles, used a sample-barcoded 5' primer plus a J-beta primer mix. Carrying 12 random nucleotides, a template-switch adaptor labeled each individual cDNA molecule. Each CDR3 protein is one row after TCRdb ran MiXCR on the 5' RACE reads. In the table there are 1.4 million or so distinct CDR3 sequences, about 45% of which are singletons. The CDR3 spans 15 residues. Trimming removed 2 bases at V and 0 bases at J, with 9 bases between. Germline V gene sequence: CDR1 SGHKS, CDR2 YYEKEE (reference sequence). Approximately 9 milliliters of peripheral blood were drawn from each donor into EDTA-treated tubes.

The sequenced sample consisted of blood. This sequence originates from a woman under 30 in good health. V usage is TRBV5-5 and J usage is TRBJ2-4; D remains unclear. The chain's CDR3 is CASSFFSGAKNIQYF. CDR3 DNA sequence: TGTGCCAGCAGCTTTTTTTCGGGAGCCAAAAACATTCAGTACTTC.